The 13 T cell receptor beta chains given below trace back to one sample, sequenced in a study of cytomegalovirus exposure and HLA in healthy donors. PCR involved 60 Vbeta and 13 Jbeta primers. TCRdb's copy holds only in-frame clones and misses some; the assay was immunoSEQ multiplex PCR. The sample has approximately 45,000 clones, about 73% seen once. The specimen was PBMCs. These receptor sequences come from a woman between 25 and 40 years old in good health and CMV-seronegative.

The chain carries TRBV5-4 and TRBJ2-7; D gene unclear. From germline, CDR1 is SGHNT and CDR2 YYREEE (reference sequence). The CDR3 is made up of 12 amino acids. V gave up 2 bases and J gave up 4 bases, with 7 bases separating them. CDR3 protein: CASSFYEYEQYF. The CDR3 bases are TGTGCCAGCAGCTTTTACGAGTACGAGCAGTACTTC.

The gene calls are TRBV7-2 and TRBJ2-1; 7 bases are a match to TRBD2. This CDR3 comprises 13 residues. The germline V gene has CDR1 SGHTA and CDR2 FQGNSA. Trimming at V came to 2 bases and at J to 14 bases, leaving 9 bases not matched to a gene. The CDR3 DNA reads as TGTGCCAGCAGCTTAATGCGGGGGTCCGAAAAGTTCTTC. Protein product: CASSLMRGSEKFF.

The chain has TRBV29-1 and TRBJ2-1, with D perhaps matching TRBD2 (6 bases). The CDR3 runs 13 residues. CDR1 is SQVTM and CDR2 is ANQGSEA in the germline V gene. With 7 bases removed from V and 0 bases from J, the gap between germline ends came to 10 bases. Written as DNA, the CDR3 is TGCAGCGCTGGGAGGAGCTCCTACAATGAGCAGTTCTTC. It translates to CSAGRSSYNEQFF.

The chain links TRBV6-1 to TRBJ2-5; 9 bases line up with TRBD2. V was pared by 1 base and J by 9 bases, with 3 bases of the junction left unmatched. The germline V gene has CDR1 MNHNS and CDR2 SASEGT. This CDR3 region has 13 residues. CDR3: CASSEGLAGPQYF. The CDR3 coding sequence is TGTGCCAGCAGTGAAGGGCTAGCGGGGCCCCAGTACTTC.

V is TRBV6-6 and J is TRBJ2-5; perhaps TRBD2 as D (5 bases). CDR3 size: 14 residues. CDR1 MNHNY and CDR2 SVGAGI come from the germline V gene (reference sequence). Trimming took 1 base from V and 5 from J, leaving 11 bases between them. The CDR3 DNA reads TGTGCCAGCAGTTACTGGGAGTGGGTCGAGACCCAGTACTTC. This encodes CASSYWEWVETQYF.

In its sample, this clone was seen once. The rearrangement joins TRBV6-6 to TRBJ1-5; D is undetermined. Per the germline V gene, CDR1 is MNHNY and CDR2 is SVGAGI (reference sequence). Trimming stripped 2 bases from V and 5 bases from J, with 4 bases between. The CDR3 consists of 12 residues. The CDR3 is CASSYDYQPQHF. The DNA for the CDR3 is TGTGCCAGCAGTTACGACTATCAGCCCCAGCATTTT.

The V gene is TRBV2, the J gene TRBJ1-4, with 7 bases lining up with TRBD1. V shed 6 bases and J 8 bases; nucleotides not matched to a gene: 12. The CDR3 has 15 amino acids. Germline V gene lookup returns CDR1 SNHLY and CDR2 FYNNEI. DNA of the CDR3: TGTGCCAGCAGGCTCGAACAGGGGTCGGACGAAAAACTGTTTTTT. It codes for CASRLEQGSDEKLFF. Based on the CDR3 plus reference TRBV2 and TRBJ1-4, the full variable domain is EPEVTQTPSHQVTQMGQEVILRCVPISNHLYFYWYRQILGQKVEFLVSFYNNEISEKSEIFDDQFSVERPDGSNFTLKIRSTKLEDSAMYFCASRLEQGSDEKLFFGSGTQLSVL.

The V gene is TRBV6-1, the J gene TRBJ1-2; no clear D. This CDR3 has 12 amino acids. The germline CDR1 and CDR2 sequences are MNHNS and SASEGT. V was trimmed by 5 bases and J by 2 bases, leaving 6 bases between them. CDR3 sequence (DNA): TGTGCCAGCAGTCAGGAAAACTATGGCTACACCTTC. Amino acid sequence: CASSQENYGYTF.

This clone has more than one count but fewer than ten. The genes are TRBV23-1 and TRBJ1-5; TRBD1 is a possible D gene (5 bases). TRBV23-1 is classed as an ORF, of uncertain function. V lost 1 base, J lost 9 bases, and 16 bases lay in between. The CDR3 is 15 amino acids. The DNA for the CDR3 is TGCGCCAGCAGTCAATACATGGGACTCCCGCGGCCCCAGCATTTT. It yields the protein CASSQYMGLPRPQHF.

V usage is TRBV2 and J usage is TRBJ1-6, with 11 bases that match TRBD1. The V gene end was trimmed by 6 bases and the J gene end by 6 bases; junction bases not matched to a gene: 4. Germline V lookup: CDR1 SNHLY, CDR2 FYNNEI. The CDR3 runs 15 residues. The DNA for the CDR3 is TGTGCCAGCAGACTGGACAGGGGGCTTAATTCACCCCTCCACTTT. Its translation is CASRLDRGLNSPLHF.

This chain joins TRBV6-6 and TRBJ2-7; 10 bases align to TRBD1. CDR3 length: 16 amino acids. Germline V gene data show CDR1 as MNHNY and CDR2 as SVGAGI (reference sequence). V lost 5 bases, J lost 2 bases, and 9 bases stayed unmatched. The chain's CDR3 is CASSLKTGTGAYEQYF. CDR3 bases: TGTGCCAGCAGTCTTAAAACCGGGACAGGGGCCTACGAGCAGTACTTC.

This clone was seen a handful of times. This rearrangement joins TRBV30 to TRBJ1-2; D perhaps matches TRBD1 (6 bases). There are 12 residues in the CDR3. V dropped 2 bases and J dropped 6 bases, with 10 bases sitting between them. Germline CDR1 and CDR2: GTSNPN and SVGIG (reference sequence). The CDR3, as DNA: TGTGCCTGGAGTAGACAGGTAGATGGCTACACCTTC. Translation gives CAWSRQVDGYTF. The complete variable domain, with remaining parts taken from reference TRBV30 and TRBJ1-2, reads SQTIHQWPATLVQPVGSPLSLECTVEGTSNPNLYWYRQAAGRGLQLLFYSVGIGQISSEVPQNLSASRPQDRQFILSSKKLLLSDSGFYLCAWSRQVDGYTFGSGTRLTVV.

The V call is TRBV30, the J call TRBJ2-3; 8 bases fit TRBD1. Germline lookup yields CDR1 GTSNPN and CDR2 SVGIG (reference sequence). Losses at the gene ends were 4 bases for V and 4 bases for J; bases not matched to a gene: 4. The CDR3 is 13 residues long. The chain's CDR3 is CAWNTQGADTQYF. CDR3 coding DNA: TGTGCCTGGAATACACAGGGGGCAGATACGCAGTATTTT.